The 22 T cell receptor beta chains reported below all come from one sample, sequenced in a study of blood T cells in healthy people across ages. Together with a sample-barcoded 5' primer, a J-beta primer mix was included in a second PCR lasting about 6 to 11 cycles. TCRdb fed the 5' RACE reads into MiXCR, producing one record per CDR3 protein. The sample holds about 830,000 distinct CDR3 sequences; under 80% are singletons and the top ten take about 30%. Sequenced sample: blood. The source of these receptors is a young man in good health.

The CDR3 here is CASSLTFLGRENGELFF. The CDR3 DNA follows: TGTGCCAGCAGCTTAACTTTCTTGGGCAGGGAGAACGGGGAGCTGTTTTTT. J is TRBJ2-2 and V is TRBV7-8, with D perhaps TRBD1 or TRBD2 (5 bases each). The V gene's germline CDR1 is SGHVS and CDR2 FQNEAQ. The V end lost 2 bases, the J end lost 7 bases, and 20 bases lay between the germline ends. This CDR3 region has 17 residues.

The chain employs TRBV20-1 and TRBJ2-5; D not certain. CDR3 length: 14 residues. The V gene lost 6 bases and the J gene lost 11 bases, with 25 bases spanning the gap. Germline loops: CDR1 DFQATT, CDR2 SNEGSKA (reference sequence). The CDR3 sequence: CSASGFSGYNEQYF. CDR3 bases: TGCAGTGCCAGTGGGTTTTCAGGTTACAATGAGCAGTACTTC.

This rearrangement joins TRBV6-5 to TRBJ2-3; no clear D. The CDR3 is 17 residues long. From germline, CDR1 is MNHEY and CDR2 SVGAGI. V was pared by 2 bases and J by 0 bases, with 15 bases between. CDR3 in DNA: TGTGCCAGCAGTTACATGGCAGGCGCGGTTAGCACAGATACGCAGTATTTT. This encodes CASSYMAGAVSTDTQYF.

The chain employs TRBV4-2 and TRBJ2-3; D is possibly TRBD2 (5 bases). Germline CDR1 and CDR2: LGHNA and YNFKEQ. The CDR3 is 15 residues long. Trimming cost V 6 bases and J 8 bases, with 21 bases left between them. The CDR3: CASRKTARDDGTQYF. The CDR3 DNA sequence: TGTGCCAGCAGAAAGACCGCGAGGGATGATGGTACGCAGTATTTT.

The CDR3 protein is CASSGGLAGSPDEQFF. The CDR3 nucleotides read TGTGCCAGTAGTGGAGGACTAGCGGGGAGCCCCGATGAGCAGTTCTTC. The chain combines TRBV19 with TRBJ2-1; 12 nucleotides line up with TRBD2. V trimming: 5 bases; J trimming: 8 bases; junction bases outside the gene matches: 10. This CDR3 spans 16 amino acids. Germline V lookup: CDR1 LNHDA, CDR2 SQIVND (reference sequence). The whole variable domain, filled in from reference TRBV19 and TRBJ2-1, reads DGGITQSPKYLFRKEGQNVTLSCEQNLNHDAMYWYRQDPGQGLRLIYYSQIVNDFQKGDIAEGYSVSREKKESFPLTVTSAQKNPTAFYLCASSGGLAGSPDEQFFGPGTRLTVL.

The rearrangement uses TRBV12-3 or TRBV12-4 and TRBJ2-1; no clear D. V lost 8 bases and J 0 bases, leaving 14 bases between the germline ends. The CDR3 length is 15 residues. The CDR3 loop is CASQREAYSYNEQFF. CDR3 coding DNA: TGTGCCAGCCAAAGAGAGGCCTACTCCTACAATGAGCAGTTCTTC.

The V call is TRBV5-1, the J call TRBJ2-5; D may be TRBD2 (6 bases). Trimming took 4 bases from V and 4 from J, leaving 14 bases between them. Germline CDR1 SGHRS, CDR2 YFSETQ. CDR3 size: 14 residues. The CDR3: CASSRQEGTETQYF. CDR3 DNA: TGCGCCAGCAGCAGGCAGGAGGGGACAGAGACCCAGTACTTC. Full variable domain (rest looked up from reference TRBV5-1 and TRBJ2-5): KAGVTQTPRYLIKTRGQQVTLSCSPISGHRSVSWYQQTPGQGLQFLFEYFSETQRNKGNFPGRFSGRQFSNSRSEMNVSTLELGDSALYLCASSRQEGTETQYFGPGTRLLVL.

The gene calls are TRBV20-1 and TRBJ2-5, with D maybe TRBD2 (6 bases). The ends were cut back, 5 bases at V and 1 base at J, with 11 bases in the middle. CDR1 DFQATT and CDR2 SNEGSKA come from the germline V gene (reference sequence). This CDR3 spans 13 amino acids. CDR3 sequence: CSAHRDSQETQYF. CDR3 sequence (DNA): TGCAGTGCTCACCGGGACTCCCAAGAGACCCAGTACTTC.

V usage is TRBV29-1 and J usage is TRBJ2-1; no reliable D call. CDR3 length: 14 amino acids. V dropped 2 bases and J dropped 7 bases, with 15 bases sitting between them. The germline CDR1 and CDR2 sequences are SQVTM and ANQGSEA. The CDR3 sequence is CSVEWRTRRNEQFF. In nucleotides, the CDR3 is TGCAGCGTTGAATGGAGAACCCGGCGGAATGAGCAGTTCTTC.

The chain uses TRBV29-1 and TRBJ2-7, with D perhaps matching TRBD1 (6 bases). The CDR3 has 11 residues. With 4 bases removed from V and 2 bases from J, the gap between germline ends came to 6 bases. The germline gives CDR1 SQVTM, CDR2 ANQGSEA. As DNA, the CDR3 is TGCAGCGTTGGACAGGCCTACGAGCAGTACTTC. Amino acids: CSVGQAYEQYF.

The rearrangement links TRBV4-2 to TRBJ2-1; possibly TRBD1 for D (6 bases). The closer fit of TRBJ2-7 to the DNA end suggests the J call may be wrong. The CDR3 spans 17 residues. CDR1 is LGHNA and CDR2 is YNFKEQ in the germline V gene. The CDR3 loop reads CASSQVLRGITYNEQYF. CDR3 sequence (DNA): TGTGCCAGCAGCCAAGTTTTGAGGGGGATAACCTACAATGAGCAGTACTTC.

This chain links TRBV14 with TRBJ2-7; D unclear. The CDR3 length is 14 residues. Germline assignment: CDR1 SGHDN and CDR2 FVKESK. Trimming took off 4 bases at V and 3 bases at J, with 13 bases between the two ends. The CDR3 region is CASSPYGQGYEQYF. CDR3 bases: TGTGCCAGCAGCCCATATGGGCAAGGCTACGAGCAGTACTTC. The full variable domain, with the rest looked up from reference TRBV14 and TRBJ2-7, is EAGVTQFPSHSVIEKGQTVTLRCDPISGHDNLYWYRRVMGKEIKFLLHFVKESKQDESGMPNNRFLAERTGGTYSTLKVQPAELEDSGVYFCASSPYGQGYEQYFGPGTRLTVT.

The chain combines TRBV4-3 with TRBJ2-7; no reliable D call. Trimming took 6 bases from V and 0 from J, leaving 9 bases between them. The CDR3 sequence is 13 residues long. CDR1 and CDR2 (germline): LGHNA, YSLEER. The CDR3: CASSPWPSYEQYF. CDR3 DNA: TGCGCCAGCAGTCCCTGGCCCTCCTACGAGCAGTACTTC.

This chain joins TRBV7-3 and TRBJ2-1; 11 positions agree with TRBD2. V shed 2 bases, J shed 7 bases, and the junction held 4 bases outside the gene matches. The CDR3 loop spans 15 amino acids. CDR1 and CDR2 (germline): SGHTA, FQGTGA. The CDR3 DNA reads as TGTGCCAGCAGCTTACGGGCTAGCGGGGGGAATGAGCAGTTCTTC. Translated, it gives CASSLRASGGNEQFF.

CDR3 bases: TGCGCCAGCAGAATCGGCAGGGCGGAGAACACTGAAGCTTTCTTT. Its translation is CASRIGRAENTEAFF. The chain combines TRBV5-1 with TRBJ1-1, with D possibly being TRBD1 (5 bases). Per germline, CDR1 SGHRS and CDR2 YFSETQ. The CDR3 runs 15 residues. V gave up 5 bases and J gave up 1 base, with 15 bases separating them. Drawing the rest from reference TRBV5-1 and TRBJ1-1, the complete variable domain is KAGVTQTPRYLIKTRGQQVTLSCSPISGHRSVSWYQQTPGQGLQFLFEYFSETQRNKGNFPGRFSGRQFSNSRSEMNVSTLELGDSALYLCASRIGRAENTEAFFGQGTRLTVV.

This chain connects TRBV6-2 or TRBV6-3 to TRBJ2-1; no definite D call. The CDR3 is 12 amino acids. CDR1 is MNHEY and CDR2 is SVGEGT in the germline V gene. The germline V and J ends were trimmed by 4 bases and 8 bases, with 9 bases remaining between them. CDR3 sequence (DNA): TGTGCCAGCAGTTTAGTTAGGTATGAGCAGTTCTTC. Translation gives CASSLVRYEQFF.

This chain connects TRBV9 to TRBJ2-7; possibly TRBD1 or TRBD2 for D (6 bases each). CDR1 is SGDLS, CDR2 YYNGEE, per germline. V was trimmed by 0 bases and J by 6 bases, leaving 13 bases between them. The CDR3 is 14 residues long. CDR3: CASSVGGAASEQYF. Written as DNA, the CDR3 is TGTGCCAGCAGCGTAGGGGGGGCAGCATCCGAGCAGTACTTC.

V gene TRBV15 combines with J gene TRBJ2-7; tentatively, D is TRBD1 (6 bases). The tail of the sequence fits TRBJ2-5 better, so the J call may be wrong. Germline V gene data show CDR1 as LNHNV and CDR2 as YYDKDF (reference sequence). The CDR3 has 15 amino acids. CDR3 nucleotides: TGTGCCACCAGCAGATGGGGGCAAGGTGACGAGACCCAGTACTTC. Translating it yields CATSRWGQGDETQYF.

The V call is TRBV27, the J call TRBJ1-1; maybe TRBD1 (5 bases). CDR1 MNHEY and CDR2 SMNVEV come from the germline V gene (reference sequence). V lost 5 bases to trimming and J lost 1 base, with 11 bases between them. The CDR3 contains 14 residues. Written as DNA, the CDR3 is TGTGCCAGCAGTCACCCGGACACGAACACTGAAGCTTTCTTT. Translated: CASSHPDTNTEAFF.

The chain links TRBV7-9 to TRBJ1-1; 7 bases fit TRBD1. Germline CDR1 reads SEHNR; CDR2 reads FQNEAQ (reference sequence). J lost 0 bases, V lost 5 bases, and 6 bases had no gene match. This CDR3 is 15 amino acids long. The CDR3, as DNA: TGTGCCAGCAGCCCTCAACAGGGGATGAACACTGAAGCTTTCTTT. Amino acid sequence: CASSPQQGMNTEAFF. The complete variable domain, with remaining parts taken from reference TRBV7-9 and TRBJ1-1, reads DTGVSQNPRHKITKRGQNVTFRCDPISEHNRLYWYRQTLGQGPEFLTYFQNEAQLEKSRLLSDRFSAERPKGSFSTLEIQRTEQGDSAMYLCASSPQQGMNTEAFFGQGTRLTVV.

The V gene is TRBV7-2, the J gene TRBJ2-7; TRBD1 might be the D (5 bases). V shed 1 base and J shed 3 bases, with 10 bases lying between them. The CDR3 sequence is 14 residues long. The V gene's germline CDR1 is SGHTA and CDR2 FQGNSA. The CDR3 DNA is TGTGCCAGCAGCTTAGTGGTGACAGTCTACGAGCAGTACTTC. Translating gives CASSLVVTVYEQYF.

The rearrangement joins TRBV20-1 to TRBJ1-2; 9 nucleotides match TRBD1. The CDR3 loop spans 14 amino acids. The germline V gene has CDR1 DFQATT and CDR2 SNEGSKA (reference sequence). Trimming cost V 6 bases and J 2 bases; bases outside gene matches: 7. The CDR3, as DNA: TGCAGTGCCCCGGGACAGGGAAAAAACTATGGCTACACCTTC. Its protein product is CSAPGQGKNYGYTF.